This T cell receptor (beta chain) comes out of a study of shared clonotypes between healthy human individuals. On sorted subsets, replicate PCRs used about 180 ng DNA, or about 30,000 T cell genomes. Libraries were prepared by immunoSEQ multiplex PCR; TCRdb keeps only in-frame clonotypes and omits some of them. This sample carries over a million clones, 70% to 80% of them seen once, and the ten largest clones take approximately 0.56%. This clone was picked up a small number of times. What it binds is not known. Trimming removed 4 bases from V and 5 bases from J; junction bases left unmatched: 7. This CDR3 is 16 amino acids long. Looked up from germline, CDR1 is SEHNR and CDR2 is FQNEAQ (reference sequence). General study results and limits: When naive CD4 clonotypes were compared across several donors, about 4.9% were shared.

The sequenced material came from memory CD4+ T cells from PBMCs. Subset indicated: CD45RA-negative fraction. The origin of this receptor is a man aged 18 to 30 in good health. Some clones in this sample may be carry-over from other donors' samples. V gene TRBV7-9 combines with J gene TRBJ2-3; 12 nucleotides align to TRBD2. The CDR3 loop reads CASSSALGLAGDTQYF. The CDR3 coding sequence is TGTGCCAGCAGCTCCGCCCTGGGACTAGCGGGAGATACGCAGTATTTT.